Following are 18 T cell receptor beta chains from one sample sequenced in a study of T cells after yellow fever vaccination. From the 5' RACE reads, TCRdb called clonotypes with MiXCR, one entry per CDR3 protein. The sample has 350,000 or so distinct CDR3 sequences; around 8.1% are singletons. The input for sequencing was PBMCs, taken approximately 40 days after the first yellow fever vaccination. These receptors were obtained from a man between 18 and 35 years old who received the YFV17D yellow fever vaccine.

There are many counts of this clonotype. The rearrangement links TRBV7-2 to TRBJ1-2; D is uncertain. The V end lost 5 bases, the J end lost 5 bases, and 18 bases lay between the germline ends. Germline V gives CDR1 SGHTA, CDR2 FQGNSA. The CDR3 spans 15 residues. CDR3 residues: CASSPYAYQAYGYTF. The DNA for the CDR3 is TGTGCCAGCAGCCCCTATGCTTACCAGGCATATGGCTACACCTTC.

This chain links TRBV10-3 with TRBJ2-7; a possible D gene is TRBD1 (6 bases). V was shortened by 6 bases and J by 0 bases, with 15 bases between the two germline ends. The germline V gene encodes CDR1 ENHRY and CDR2 SYGVKD. The CDR3 length is 15 residues. The CDR3, as DNA: TGTGCCATCAGCATACAGGGAACCCGCTCCTACGAGCAGTACTTC. Amino acid sequence: CAISIQGTRSYEQYF.

A few counts support this clonotype. The rearrangement uses TRBV19 and TRBJ2-1; 9 bases line up with TRBD1. CDR3 length: 14 residues. V dropped 6 bases and J dropped 6; count of bases not matched to a gene: 6. The V gene's germline CDR1 is LNHDA and CDR2 SQIVND (reference sequence). CDR3 in amino acids: CASRTGQGVNEQFF. The CDR3 nucleotides are TGTGCCAGTAGAACGGGACAGGGAGTCAATGAGCAGTTCTTC.

The CDR3 region is CASSPIQGGEQYV. DNA of the CDR3: TGTGCCAGCAGTCCTATCCAGGGCGGCGAGCAGTACGTC. The rearrangement links TRBV7-6 to TRBJ2-7, with D possibly matching TRBD1 (5 bases). The CDR3 is 13 amino acids. Germline V gene data show CDR1 as SGHVS and CDR2 as FNYEAQ. V was cut by 6 bases and J by 6 bases, with 15 bases left in between.

A few counts support this clonotype. The chain combines TRBV20-1 with TRBJ1-2; D ambiguous. Trimming removed 5 bases from V and 4 bases from J, with 11 bases in between. The CDR3 covers 12 residues. Germline CDR1 reads DFQATT; CDR2 reads SNEGSKA (reference sequence). The CDR3 nucleotides read TGCAGTGCTCCCCAAGACGGCTATGGCTACACCTTC. Translating it yields CSAPQDGYGYTF.

The chain joins TRBV4-1 to TRBJ2-5; D may be TRBD1 (5 bases). Germline CDR1 reads MGHRA; CDR2 reads YSYEKL. V lost 0 bases to trimming and J lost 3 bases, with 14 bases between them. The CDR3 totals 16 residues. The CDR3 region is CASSQDGRAREETQYF. The CDR3 bases are TGCGCCAGCAGCCAAGATGGCAGGGCCCGAGAAGAGACCCAGTACTTC.

This chain connects TRBV6-1 to TRBJ1-4; possibly TRBD1 for D (5 bases). The germline V gene encodes CDR1 MNHNS and CDR2 SASEGT. This CDR3 has 15 residues. V lost 6 bases to trimming and J lost 6 bases, with 17 bases between them. The chain's CDR3 is CASSPMDKADEKLFF. CDR3 DNA sequence: TGTGCCAGCAGCCCGATGGACAAGGCGGATGAAAAACTGTTTTTT.

This clonotype was detected only a few times. J is TRBJ2-1 and V is TRBV6-1; TRBD1 matches 12 bases. There are 15 residues in the CDR3. Germline loops: CDR1 MNHNS, CDR2 SASEGT. Trimming cost V 2 bases and J 8 bases; bases outside gene matches: 4. The CDR3, as DNA: TGTGCCAGCAGTGAACCGGGACAGGGGGCCGATGAGCAGTTCTTC. Translation gives CASSEPGQGADEQFF.

This clonotype was picked up many times. The gene calls are TRBV15 and TRBJ1-2; D gene ambiguous. The V gene's germline CDR1 is LNHNV and CDR2 YYDKDF (reference sequence). The CDR3 consists of 12 residues. Between the trimmed V and J ends, which lost 0 bases and 8 bases, there was a span of 7 bases. CDR3 bases: TGTGCCACCAGCAGAGATCGAGTGGGCTACACCTTC. Its protein product is CATSRDRVGYTF.

This clonotype was seen a few times. The V gene is TRBV7-8, the J gene TRBJ2-5; D remains ambiguous. Germline CDR1 reads SGHVS; CDR2 reads FQNEAQ. This CDR3 region has 15 residues. Trimming removed 0 bases at V and 6 bases at J, with 14 bases between. The CDR3 loop is CASSLARMATKTQYF. CDR3 DNA: TGTGCCAGCAGCTTAGCGCGAATGGCTACGAAGACCCAGTACTTC. The whole variable domain, remainder taken from reference TRBV7-8 and TRBJ2-5, is GAGVSQSPRYKVAKRGQDVALRCDPISGHVSLFWYQQALGQGPEFLTYFQNEAQLDKSGLPSDRFFAERPEGSVSTLKIQRTQQEDSAVYLCASSLARMATKTQYFGPGTRLLVL.

The chain employs TRBV4-3 and TRBJ2-3; 9 bases align to TRBD2. V dropped 1 base and J dropped 5; count of bases not matched to a gene: 16. This CDR3 comprises 19 residues. Germline V lookup: CDR1 LGHNA, CDR2 YSLEER. CDR3 sequence reads: CASSQVPSMRGGSGDTQYF. DNA of the CDR3: TGCGCCAGCAGCCAAGTCCCCTCTATGCGGGGGGGCTCCGGAGATACGCAGTATTTT.

This clonotype was detected many times. The chain couples TRBV7-6 to TRBJ2-5; D may correspond to TRBD1 or TRBD2 (6 bases each). Looked up from germline, CDR1 is SGHVS and CDR2 is FNYEAQ. V was cut by 2 bases and J by 3 bases, with 19 bases left in between. The CDR3 totals 17 residues. CDR3 DNA: TGTGCCAGCAGCTTATCTGCGGCGACGGGGGCTGAAGAGACCCAGTACTTC. Encoded protein: CASSLSAATGAEETQYF.

This clonotype showed up just a few times. The chain joins TRBV7-9 to TRBJ2-2; the D gene is possibly TRBD1 (6 bases). The length of the CDR3 is 12 residues. The ends were cut back, 5 bases at V and 6 bases at J, with 7 bases in the middle. CDR1 SEHNR and CDR2 FQNEAQ come from the germline V gene (reference sequence). The CDR3 loop reads CASSRTAGELFF. DNA of the CDR3: TGTGCCAGCAGCAGGACAGCCGGGGAGCTGTTTTTT.

The chain has TRBV7-2 and TRBJ2-1; 8 nucleotides line up with TRBD2. Germline V gives CDR1 SGHTA, CDR2 FQGNSA. The CDR3 totals 15 residues. Losses at the gene ends were 1 base for V and 8 bases for J; bases not matched to a gene: 7. CDR3 nucleotide sequence: TGTGCCAGCAGCTTAGAACGGGGGGGCCGGGATGAGCAGTTCTTC. Protein product: CASSLERGGRDEQFF. Complete variable domain (other parts from reference TRBV7-2 and TRBJ2-1): GAGVSQSPSNKVTEKGKDVELRCDPISGHTALYWYRQSLGQGLEFLIYFQGNSAPDKSGLPSDRFSAERTGGSVSTLTIQRTQQEDSAVYLCASSLERGGRDEQFFGPGTRLTVL.

The CDR3 sequence is CASGPVRDQADTQYF. The DNA of the CDR3 is TGTGCCAGCGGCCCAGTCCGGGACCAAGCAGATACGCAGTATTTT. V gene TRBV5-4 combines with J gene TRBJ2-3, with D perhaps assigned TRBD1 or TRBD2 (5 bases each). This CDR3 region has 15 residues. V shed 7 bases and J shed 4 bases, with 19 bases lying between them. From germline, CDR1 is SGHNT and CDR2 YYREEE (reference sequence).

This chain uses TRBV5-1 with TRBJ1-1, with a tentative D call TRBD1 (6 bases). This CDR3 comprises 13 residues. Germline CDR1 is SGHRS and CDR2 is YFSETQ. Trimming cost V 2 bases and J 3 bases, with 8 bases left between them. CDR3 amino acids: CASSLRTDTEAFF. CDR3 nucleotides: TGCGCCAGCAGCTTAAGGACAGACACTGAAGCTTTCTTT.

This clonotype was found a few times. The chain combines TRBV3-1 with TRBJ2-3; 7 bases map to TRBD2. The CDR3 totals 14 residues. CDR1 and CDR2 (germline): LGHDT, YNNKEL (reference sequence). V dropped 4 bases and J dropped 1; count of bases not matched to a gene: 2. The CDR3: CASSPSGRTDTQYF. In nucleotides, the CDR3 is TGTGCCAGCAGCCCTAGCGGTCGCACAGATACGCAGTATTTT.

The rearrangement uses TRBV6-1 and TRBJ1-3; no clear D gene. The CDR3 runs to 14 residues. V lost 5 bases, J lost 1 base, and 9 bases lay in between. Germline V gene sequence: CDR1 MNHNS, CDR2 SASEGT. CDR3 in DNA: TGTGCCAGCAGTACGGAGGTTTCTGGAAACACCATATATTTT. This gives the protein CASSTEVSGNTIYF.